This T cell receptor (beta chain) emerged from a study of human T cells and chemical hapten exposure. Findings and limits, study-wide: Expanded TCRs formed significantly more large CDR3 similarity clusters than controls.

Sample time point: patch test 3, about 24 weeks after DPC sensitization. Sample treatment: therapeutic diphenylcyclopropenone sensitization with weekly scalp DPC. This clonotype has more than one count but fewer than ten. Antigen: not known. Per germline, CDR1 SEHNR and CDR2 FQNEAQ (reference sequence). This CDR3 comprises 12 residues. Trimming took 5 bases from V and 15 from J, leaving 16 bases between them. MiXCR, run by TCRdb on the RACE reads, gives a single entry per CDR3 protein. The data hold 95,000 to 150,000 distinct CDR3 sequences, with about 10% observed a single time. V is TRBV7-9 and J is TRBJ2-2; no clear D. The source was whole blood, collected in connection with sensitization to the hapten diphenylcyclopropenone (DPC). The clonotype was recovered from a woman in her 50s with alopecia areata. Some clones in this sample may be carry-over from other donors' samples. Here the CDR3 reads CASSQAETQVFF. CDR3 DNA: TGTGCCAGCAGCCAAGCCGAGACCCAGGTGTTTTTT.